Shown below are 17 T cell receptor beta chains from a single sample sequenced in a study of CD8+ T cells in alopecia areata. Investigators isolated RNA and reverse transcribed it into cDNA to act as the sequencing template. The protocol was immunoSEQ multiplex PCR, while the TCRdb copy is restricted to in-frame clones and leaves out a portion. Of about 150,000 clones listed, roughly three fifths are singletons. This material consisted of CD4+ T cells sorted from blood, taken at week 0. The receptor source for this set is a human donor with alopecia areata.

The CDR3 sequence is CASSAGTSGGTGGETQYF. Written as DNA, the CDR3 is TGTGCCAGCAGCGCCGGGACTAGCGGGGGGACTGGGGGAGAGACCCAGTACTTC. V is TRBV9 and J is TRBJ2-5; 15 bases line up with TRBD2. The J segment lost 4 bases and the V segment lost 3 bases, leaving 10 bases of the junction unmatched. Per germline, CDR1 SGDLS and CDR2 YYNGEE. CDR3 length equals 18 residues.

V usage is TRBV29-1 and J usage is TRBJ2-1, with D possibly TRBD1 on 6 matching bases. Trimming cost V 8 bases and J 2 bases, with 13 bases left between them. Germline V gene data show CDR1 as SQVTM and CDR2 as ANQGSEA. The CDR3 totals 13 residues. Here the CDR3 reads CSLVWGPYNEQFF. CDR3 DNA sequence: TGCAGCCTTGTGTGGGGGCCCTACAATGAGCAGTTCTTC.

The rearrangement uses TRBV5-1 and TRBJ2-5, with 10 bases that match TRBD2. CDR1 SGHRS and CDR2 YFSETQ come from the germline V gene. The ends lost 0 bases at V and 1 base at J; junction bases unmatched: 6. This CDR3 contains 17 residues. The CDR3 region is CASSLVTSGALQETQYF. CDR3 in DNA: TGCGCCAGCAGCTTGGTTACTAGCGGGGCCCTCCAAGAGACCCAGTACTTC. The full variable domain, with the rest looked up from reference TRBV5-1 and TRBJ2-5, is KAGVTQTPRYLIKTRGQQVTLSCSPISGHRSVSWYQQTPGQGLQFLFEYFSETQRNKGNFPGRFSGRQFSNSRSEMNVSTLELGDSALYLCASSLVTSGALQETQYFGPGTRLLVL.

The gene calls are TRBV5-1 and TRBJ2-1; TRBD1 aligns across 10 bases. The V segment lost 5 bases and the J segment 8 bases; nucleotides outside the gene matches: 10. The V gene's germline CDR1 is SGHRS and CDR2 YFSETQ. The CDR3 totals 15 residues. This CDR3 is CASRELTGGRDEQFF. CDR3 DNA: TGCGCCAGCAGAGAGCTGACAGGGGGCAGGGATGAGCAGTTCTTC.

The V and J genes are TRBV7-2 and TRBJ2-1; 9 bases align to TRBD2. J gave up 4 bases and V 2 bases, and 6 bases lay outside the gene matches. Germline lookup yields CDR1 SGHTA and CDR2 FQGNSA. This CDR3 is 16 amino acids long. The CDR3 DNA follows: TGTGCCAGCAGCTTATCCCTAGCGGGGATATACAATGAGCAGTTCTTC. Its translation: CASSLSLAGIYNEQFF.

The chain combines TRBV29-1 with TRBJ2-1; TRBD1 matches at 10 bases. The V segment lost 7 bases and the J segment 9 bases; nucleotides outside the gene matches: 3. Germline V gene sequence: CDR1 SQVTM, CDR2 ANQGSEA. This CDR3 has 11 residues. This CDR3 reads CSGRQGAEQFF. In nucleotides, the CDR3 is TGCAGCGGAAGACAGGGGGCTGAGCAGTTCTTC.

Concerning this clone itself: Other DNA sequences in this sample translate to the same CDR3. V gene TRBV30 combines with J gene TRBJ2-7; 8 nucleotides align to TRBD1. After removal of 3 bases from V and 6 bases from J, the junction contained 1 base not matched to a gene. The CDR3 has 11 amino acids. From germline, CDR1 is GTSNPN and CDR2 SVGIG (reference sequence). CDR3 loop: CAWRQGGEQYF. As DNA, the CDR3 is TGTGCCTGGAGACAGGGGGGCGAGCAGTACTTC. The full variable domain, completed using reference TRBV30 and TRBJ2-7, is SQTIHQWPATLVQPVGSPLSLECTVEGTSNPNLYWYRQAAGRGLQLLFYSVGIGQISSEVPQNLSASRPQDRQFILSSKKLLLSDSGFYLCAWRQGGEQYFGPGTRLTVT.

The J gene is TRBJ1-2, the V gene TRBV2; D remains ambiguous. CDR1 and CDR2 from the germline V gene are SNHLY and FYNNEI. The CDR3 spans 11 residues. The V gene lost 7 bases and the J gene lost 9 bases, with 12 bases spanning the gap. This CDR3 reads CASKGSRSYTF. CDR3 nucleotides: TGTGCCAGCAAGGGAAGCAGGAGCTACACCTTC.

The chain employs TRBV5-1 and TRBJ2-1; D may be TRBD2 (5 bases). Germline V gene lookup returns CDR1 SGHRS and CDR2 YFSETQ. CDR3 length: 15 residues. Trimming stripped 1 base from V and 9 bases from J, with 17 bases between. DNA for the CDR3: TGCGCCAGCAGCTTGACGGCGGGCAGTTTGAGTGAGCAGTTCTTC. Amino acids: CASSLTAGSLSEQFF.

This chain uses TRBV9 with TRBJ2-3, with D unresolved. The V gene's germline CDR1 is SGDLS and CDR2 YYNGEE. The CDR3 length is 11 residues. Deletions cut 0 bases from V and 6 bases from J, with 2 bases between. CDR3 in amino acids: CASSVGDTQYF. DNA for the CDR3: TGTGCCAGCAGCGTAGGGGATACGCAGTATTTT.

The genes are TRBV7-2 and TRBJ1-4, with 7 bases identical to TRBD1. The trim removed 3 bases at V and 7 bases at J, leaving 11 bases unmatched. The CDR3 contains 16 residues. Germline values: CDR1 SGHTA, CDR2 FQGNSA. This CDR3 reads CASSLTPTGLSEKLFF. The CDR3 DNA follows: TGTGCCAGCAGCTTGACCCCGACAGGGTTAAGTGAAAAACTGTTTTTT.

The rearrangement uses TRBV7-9 and TRBJ1-5, with TRBD1 matching 11 bases. This CDR3 comprises 17 residues. Germline values: CDR1 SEHNR, CDR2 FQNEAQ (reference sequence). Trimming cost V 5 bases and J 2 bases; bases outside gene matches: 8. This CDR3 reads CASSHGQGALGNQPQHF. The CDR3 region has the DNA TGTGCCAGCAGCCATGGACAGGGGGCGCTCGGCAATCAGCCCCAGCATTTT. Full variable domain (outside the CDR3, taken from reference TRBV7-9 and TRBJ1-5): DTGVSQNPRHKITKRGQNVTFRCDPISEHNRLYWYRQTLGQGPEFLTYFQNEAQLEKSRLLSDRFSAERPKGSFSTLEIQRTEQGDSAMYLCASSHGQGALGNQPQHFGDGTRLSIL.

The chain recombines TRBV4-2 with TRBJ1-4; the match to TRBD1 covers 7 bases. The CDR3 has 15 amino acids. V was clipped by 4 bases and J by 6 bases; unmatched bases: 8. Germline V gene sequence: CDR1 LGHNA, CDR2 YNFKEQ. Here the CDR3 reads CASSLQSDRDEKLFF. The CDR3 coding sequence is TGTGCCAGCAGCCTCCAATCCGACAGGGATGAAAAACTGTTTTTT.

The gene calls are TRBV5-1 and TRBJ2-5; 7 nucleotides align to TRBD2. Trimming at V came to 4 bases and at J to 1 base, leaving 13 bases not matched to a gene. There are 17 residues in the CDR3. Per germline, CDR1 SGHRS and CDR2 YFSETQ. CDR3 nucleotide sequence: TGCGCCAGCAGCCGATCGACTAGCTGGGTTTCCCAAGAGACCCAGTACTTC. Translation gives CASSRSTSWVSQETQYF.

The chain carries TRBV4-2 and TRBJ1-5, with D possibly TRBD1 on 6 matching bases. The V and J ends lost 4 bases and 6 bases respectively, with 16 bases between them. The CDR3 runs to 15 residues. The germline CDR1 and CDR2 sequences are LGHNA and YNFKEQ. The CDR3: CASSPGQSGGQPQHF. The CDR3 nucleotides read TGTGCCAGCAGCCCCGGACAGTCGGGGGGTCAGCCCCAGCATTTT.

This clone occurred a few times. V and J are TRBV5-1 and TRBJ2-5, with TRBD1 matching 11 bases. J gave up 4 bases and V 2 bases, and 7 bases lay outside the gene matches. The CDR3 has 16 residues. Germline CDR1 and CDR2: SGHRS and YFSETQ. This CDR3 reads CASSLAGQGAGETQYF. CDR3 in DNA: TGCGCCAGCAGCTTAGCAGGACAGGGGGCCGGAGAGACCCAGTACTTC.

The V gene is TRBV29-1, the J gene TRBJ1-2, with D possibly matching TRBD1 (6 bases). The CDR3 has 14 amino acids. In germline, CDR1 is SQVTM, CDR2 ANQGSEA. V was trimmed by 7 bases and J by 8 bases, leaving 23 bases between them. The CDR3: CSAETTLDRGGYTF. The DNA of the CDR3 is TGCAGCGCCGAAACAACCCTGGACAGAGGAGGCTACACCTTC.